This entry concerns a single TCR beta chain. These data are taken from a study of blood T cell repertoires in COVID-19. Study-wide background: Whether acute or convalescent, the COVID-19 samples came from the United States, Italy and Spain. From T cells, B-cell-depleted T cells, or PBMCs came the material, which was cDNA or gDNA.

Assay used: immunoSEQ multiplex PCR; TCRdb lists only in-frame clones, some missing. The sample holds 250,000 to 350,000 clones, roughly 90% seen once. From germline, CDR1 is LNHNV and CDR2 YYDKDF (reference sequence). The trim removed 8 bases at V and 4 bases at J, leaving 8 bases unmatched. CDR3 size: 14 residues. The V gene is TRBV15, the J gene TRBJ2-1, with 7 bases lining up with TRBD2. Specimen: peripheral blood. This TCR came from a young woman with COVID-19, enrolled during active disease. For the CDR3, the DNA is TGTGCCACCGGGTTTAGCGGGCTATACAATGAGCAGTTCTTC. It specifies CATGFSGLYNEQFF.